This TCR beta chain was captured by sequencing in a study of blood T cell repertoires in COVID-19. Study in general: The analysed material was cDNA or gDNA that came from T cells, B-cell-depleted T cells, or PBMCs.

Sequenced by immunoSEQ multiplex PCR; TCRdb stores in-frame clones only, minus some. The sample lists around 170,000 clones, about 74% seen once, with 3% in the top ten. Losses at the gene ends were 1 base for V and 9 bases for J; bases not matched to a gene: 10. The length of the CDR3 is 16 residues. Per germline, CDR1 SGHDN and CDR2 FVKESK. The chain joins TRBV14 to TRBJ2-1; the match to TRBD1 covers 9 bases. The TCR sequence derives from a woman of 80 years or more with acute or convalescent COVID-19. Input material: peripheral blood. The CDR3 here is CASSQVMGQGYREQFF. CDR3 bases: TGTGCCAGCAGCCAAGTAATGGGACAGGGTTATCGTGAGCAGTTCTTC.